The clone carrying this TCR beta chain was counted ten times or more. What it binds is not known. Germline V gene lookup returns CDR1 LNHNV and CDR2 YYDKDF (reference sequence). This CDR3 is built from 18 residues. V was trimmed by 0 bases and J by 2 bases, leaving 18 bases between them. This sample is part of a study of CD8 T cells in ankylosing spondylitis. General study results and limits: As reported, disease-linked clones showed significant enrichment in matched ankylosing spondylitis synovial fluid. In ankylosing spondylitis blood, a motif of roughly eight highly homologous TCR beta variants appeared characteristic. Earlier reports found some motif variants in synovial fluid and blood in reactive arthritis.

Quantitative barcoded 5'-RACE was used to prepare TCR beta libraries. TCRdb recomputed calls from the 5' RACE reads with MiXCR, one row per CDR3 protein. The sample has under 300,000 distinct CDR3 sequences, about 10% seen once. The receptor was isolated from a male donor with ankylosing spondylitis or in good health (not recorded which). Sample: blood, either unsorted or a sorted T cell fraction (not recorded which). The V call is TRBV15, the J call TRBJ2-3, with D unresolved. CDR3 sequence: CATSRDRVEREITDTQYF. CDR3 nucleotides: TGTGCCACCAGCAGAGATCGAGTAGAGAGAGAAATCACAGATACGCAGTATTTT.